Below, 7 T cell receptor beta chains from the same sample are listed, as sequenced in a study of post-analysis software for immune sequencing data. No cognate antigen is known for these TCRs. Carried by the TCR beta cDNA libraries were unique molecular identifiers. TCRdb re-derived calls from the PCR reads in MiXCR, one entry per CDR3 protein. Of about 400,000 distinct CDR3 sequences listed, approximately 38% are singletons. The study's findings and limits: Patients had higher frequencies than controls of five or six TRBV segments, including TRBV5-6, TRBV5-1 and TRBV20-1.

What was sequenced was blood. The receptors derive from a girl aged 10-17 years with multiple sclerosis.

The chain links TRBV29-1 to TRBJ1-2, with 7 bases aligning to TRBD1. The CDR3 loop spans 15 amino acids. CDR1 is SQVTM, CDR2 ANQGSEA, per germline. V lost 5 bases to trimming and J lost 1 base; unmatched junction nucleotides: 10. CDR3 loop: CSVSLGGGLNYGYTF. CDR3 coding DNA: TGCAGCGTTTCCCTGGGAGGGGGCCTTAACTATGGCTACACCTTC.

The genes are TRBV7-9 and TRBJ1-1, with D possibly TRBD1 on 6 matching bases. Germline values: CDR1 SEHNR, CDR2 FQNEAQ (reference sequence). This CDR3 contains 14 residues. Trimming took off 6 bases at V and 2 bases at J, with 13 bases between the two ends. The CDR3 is CASSRGVINTEAFF. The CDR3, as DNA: TGTGCCAGCAGTAGGGGGGTCATAAACACTGAAGCTTTCTTT. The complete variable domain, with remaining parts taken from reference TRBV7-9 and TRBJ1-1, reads DTGVSQNPRHKITKRGQNVTFRCDPISEHNRLYWYRQTLGQGPEFLTYFQNEAQLEKSRLLSDRFSAERPKGSFSTLEIQRTEQGDSAMYLCASSRGVINTEAFFGQGTRLTVV.

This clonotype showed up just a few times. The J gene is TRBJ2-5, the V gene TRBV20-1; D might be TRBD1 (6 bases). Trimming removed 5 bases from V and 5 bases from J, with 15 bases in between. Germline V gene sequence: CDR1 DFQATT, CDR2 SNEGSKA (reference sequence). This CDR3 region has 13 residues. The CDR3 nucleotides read TGCAGTGCTTCACAGGGCGTCGGGGAGACCCAGTACTTC. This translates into CSASQGVGETQYF.

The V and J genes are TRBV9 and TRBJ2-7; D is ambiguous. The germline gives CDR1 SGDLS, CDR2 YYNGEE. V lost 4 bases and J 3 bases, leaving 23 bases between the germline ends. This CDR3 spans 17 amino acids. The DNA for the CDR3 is TGTGCCAGCAGCTTCCCCCTCCACAGTCGTGACCGCTACGAGCAGTACTTC. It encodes CASSFPLHSRDRYEQYF.

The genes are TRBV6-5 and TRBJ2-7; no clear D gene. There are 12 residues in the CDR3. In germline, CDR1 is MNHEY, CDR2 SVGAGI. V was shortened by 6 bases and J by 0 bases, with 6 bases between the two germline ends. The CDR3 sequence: CASRRSSYEQYF. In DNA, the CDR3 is TGTGCCAGCAGGAGGAGCTCCTACGAGCAGTACTTC.

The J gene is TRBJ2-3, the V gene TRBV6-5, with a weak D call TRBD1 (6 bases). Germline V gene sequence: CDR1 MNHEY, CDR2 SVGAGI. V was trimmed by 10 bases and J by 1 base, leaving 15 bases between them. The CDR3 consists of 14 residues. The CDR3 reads CATYQQGGTDTQYF. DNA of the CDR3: TGTGCCACCTATCAACAGGGAGGCACAGATACGCAGTATTTT.

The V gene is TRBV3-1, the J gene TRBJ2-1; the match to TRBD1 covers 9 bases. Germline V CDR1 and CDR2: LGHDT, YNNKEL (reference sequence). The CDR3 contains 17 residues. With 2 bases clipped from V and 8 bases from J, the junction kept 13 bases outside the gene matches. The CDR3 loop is CASSQYTVRDRDHEQFF. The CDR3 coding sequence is TGTGCCAGCAGCCAATACACAGTCCGGGACAGGGATCATGAGCAGTTCTTC.